The T cell receptor (beta chain) under discussion was sequenced for a study of blood T cells in healthy people across ages. Study conclusions and caveats: It was held that the diversity estimates obtained from one million T cells were underestimates.

It was with a sample-barcoded 5' primer and a J-beta primer mix that a second PCR of roughly 7 to 12 cycles was run. A tag from a template-switch adaptor with 12 random nucleotides marked each cDNA molecule. The study obtained at least 3 million CDR3-containing paired-end reads from every sample. TCRdb called the 5' RACE reads again in MiXCR, with one record for every CDR3 protein. The data contain 700,000 to 950,000 distinct CDR3 sequences, roughly two fifths of them singletons. This clonotype was observed a handful of times. Its antigen is undetermined. The CDR3 has 13 residues. Germline CDR1 and CDR2: DFQATT and SNEGSKA (reference sequence). Trimming at V came to 3 bases and at J to 6 bases, leaving 3 bases not matched to a gene.

Sequencing was performed on blood. The receptor was isolated from a woman aged 60 to 75 in good health. V gene TRBV20-1 combines with J gene TRBJ2-1; 9 positions match TRBD2. CDR3 sequence (DNA): TGCAGTGCTAGGAATAGCGGGGGCAATGAGCAGTTCTTC. Its translation: CSARNSGGNEQFF.